Given below is one T cell receptor beta chain in context. The antigen this receptor binds is unknown. Base qualities are not recorded, but no much larger clone differs from it by a single base. The source of the sample is a study of cytomegalovirus exposure and HLA in healthy donors (dated 2017 in TCRdb). Describing the broader study: An earlier analysis of approximately 640 of the donors reported 250 to 350 Gb of sequence data and about 100 million unique TCR beta sequences from 150 million to 200 million T cells. An early release that covered 640 HLA-typed donors contained approximately 300 gigabases of sequencing data and roughly 84 million unique TCR sequences. Among the roughly 400 genotyped donors, approximately 81% belonged to the genetic ancestry cluster associated with self-reported Caucasian donors. The study aimed to test whether signatures of past pathogen exposure could be identified by cataloging public T cell receptors. Using immunosequencing, the study profiled T cell repertoires from fewer than 850 subjects and related those repertoires to cytomegalovirus serostatus. In addition to the first cohort of about 650 subjects, a separate validation cohort of 120 different subjects was used. The study combined high-throughput TCR immunosequencing, statistical association of individual TCRs with disease status, and machine learning to predict cytomegalovirus infection status. In a later analysis, previously published TCR beta repertoires from several hundred donors were re-analyzed and high-resolution HLA genotyping was added so that TCR occurrence patterns could be studied. Rather than drawing on any new phenotypic data, the later analysis identified candidate immune exposures from TCR beta sequences and the way those sequences occurred across donors. In an earlier analysis of roughly 540 of the donors, high-throughput TCR beta sequencing was used to judge whether each TCR beta V gene segment behaved as functional or pseudogenic. Donor age, sex, ethnicity and CMV serostatus were compiled together with the repertoire data. A later genetic analysis took genome-wide SNP genotypes for 398 of the 666 donors and used that subset as a discovery cohort. Every repertoire in the discovery cohort had been generated on one and the same sequencing platform. HLA typing covered class I and class II loci at four-digit resolution. The number of typed donors differed by locus: about 620-630 for A, B, C, DRB1 and DQB1; approximately 540 for DQA1; approximately 600 for DPA1; and 400 to 480 for DPB1. Because of strong linkage in the cohort, roughly five DR-DQ haplotypes were treated as single units for association and clustering. On average, roughly 240,000 unique TCR beta nucleotide sequences were sequenced per donor among about 400 genotyped donors of the cohort, with around 19% of those sequences being non-productive.

Library construction relied on the immunoSEQ multiplex PCR assay. The multiplex PCR relied on a mix of 60 forward primers for TCR Vbeta segments and 13 reverse primers for TCR Jbeta segments. Amplification of the CDR3 region of rearranged TCR beta genes was performed with a multiplex PCR assay on genomic DNA. Amplified TCR beta libraries were sequenced as 87-base-pair reads on the Illumina HiSeq System. The paper's data handling went like this. Across the 666 repertoires, a later analysis counted tens of millions of unique TCR beta chains, 9 million to 14 million of which were shared by at least two donors. Raw reads were error-corrected and collapsed into unique sequences by a nearest-neighbor algorithm in which closely related sequences were merged to remove PCR and sequencing errors. V, D and J gene segments were assigned by aligning CDR3 sequences to IMGT reference sequences. For a sequence to be retained, at least a six-nucleotide match to both a V gene segment and a J gene segment was required. A rearrangement was called productive if the CDR3 had no stop codons and remained in frame with V and J, and every other rearrangement was called non-productive. Following IMGT convention, CDR3 was defined as the stretch from the second conserved V-encoded cysteine to the conserved J-encoded phenylalanine. The earlier analysis of fewer than 700 of the donors excluded sequences that lacked an unambiguous match to a single V gene segment. An earlier analysis of about 600 of the donors called V segments functional above 56.7% productive rearrangements and segregating when the between-donor standard deviation exceeded 5%. A statistical classification framework was developed to diagnose cytomegalovirus status using the catalog of TCR beta chain sequences. In a later analysis, TCR nucleotide sequences were compared against IMGT/GENE-DB human TR gene sequences so that V and J genes could be assigned. In a later analysis, CDR3 sequences and most-parsimonious VDJ recombination scenarios were assigned using the TCRdist pipeline. In a later analysis, each TCR beta chain was defined by its CDR3 amino acid sequence together with its V-gene family, and reads without a unique V-gene family were excluded. To address suspected cross-contamination and a sequencing artifact, a later analysis removed several hundred highly shared, low-generation-probability nucleotide sequences. A later analysis calculated a clonal expansion index for each public chain from normalized within-repertoire ranks of inferred template counts. Generation probabilities in a later analysis came from a VDJ recombination model fitted to out-of-frame rearrangements, and those results were checked against IGoR. Hypergeometric tests were used in a later analysis to score TCR-TCR, TCR-HLA and TCR-CMV co-occurrence, with a repertoire-size bias correction applied to the TCR pairs. In a later analysis, false discovery rates were estimated by permuting HLA or CMV assignments 20 times. In a later analysis, co-occurring TCRs were grouped using DBSCAN, with TCRdist sequence similarity added in when clustering inside HLA-allele-positive subsets. Repertoires with fewer than 30,000 or more than 120,000 public chains, plus five repertoires with anomalous nucleotide sharing, were excluded from co-occurrence clustering. Sourced from immuneACCESS, this table was stored by TCRdb with only in-frame sequences that have V and J called. A share of the clones is absent; for the studies checked, an unresolved V gene accounts for under half, and the remainder has no known explanation. From that table come the V and J calls and clone size; the DNA was used to work out D and trimming. This sample holds some 160,000 clones; less than 90% were observed only once. Around 2% of the sample lies in the top ten.

CDR1 and CDR2 are drawn from the germline V gene: MDHEN, SYDVKM. V trim: 7 bases; J trim: 5 bases; unmatched bases: 18. Counted from cysteine to phenylalanine, this CDR3 has 17 amino acids. The read is trimmed to its CDR3 DNA, 51 bases read in frame from base 1. Study-wide findings and limitations: A further reported finding was that TCR beta sequences accurately predicted the HLA-A and HLA-B alleles for most subjects in the first cohort. Only TCR beta chains were sequenced in this cohort, and the absence of alpha or paired-chain data limited detectable features. A later analysis found that HLA-associated TCR beta chains were more clonally expanded and had lower generation probabilities than equally common non-associated chains. CMV serostatus was the only immune exposure information available for the cohort. Sequencing depth was assumed to be roughly uniform across donors in the presence/absence analyses, though that assumption may not hold. Cytomegalovirus status was reported to be diagnosed by the classifier with high specificity and sensitivity in both the original and validation cohorts. When HLA alleles, especially DR and DQ, strongly co-occurred, attributing TCR associations to individual alleles was difficult. In a later analysis, more than 15,000 TCR beta sequences were associated with specific HLA alleles at a false discovery rate of 0.05. According to a later analysis, most CMV-associated TCR beta chains appeared to be HLA-restricted, and the HLA associations seemed to be driven largely by CMV exposure. A cluster of highly shared sequence variants was judged likely to be a technical artifact of the sequencing pipeline. Correlated functional status among segregating V segments might reflect linkage disequilibrium, but an unknown experimental factor could not be ruled out. A later analysis found that TCR association rates varied across HLA loci, with DRB1 alleles showing the most associated TCRs and HLA-C alleles the fewest. In an earlier analysis of fewer than 750 of the donors, most TCR beta V segments were observed in productive rearrangements about 87% or about 30% of the time, broadly matching IMGT annotations. HLA typing was unavailable for some donors at each locus, so association tests used only the typed subset. Because the 87-base-pair reads could not distinguish some IMGT-functional V segments, including TRBV6-2 and TRBV6-3, those segments were excluded. Most TCR sequences were observed very rarely across donors, whereas some public TCRs were present in many individuals. Three of the identified cytomegalovirus-associated TCR beta chains were confirmed in vitro to be specific for cytomegalovirus antigens. According to a later genetic analysis, donors in an Asian-associated ancestry cluster had fewer N-insertions in productive TCRs than the roughly 700-donor mean. The study listed 150 to 200 TCR beta chains as associated with cytomegalovirus. The authors suggested that the approach could potentially be extended to other disease states and immunological phenotypes. An association between a missense DCLRE1C variant and V-gene and J-gene trimming of TCR beta chains was found in a later genetic analysis and replicated in an independent cohort. The earlier analysis of around 600 of the donors excluded about 16 rarely observed V segments, including chromosome 9 orphons, because counts were too low. A later analysis reported that several top co-occurrence clusters appeared linked to parvovirus B19, influenza, CMV and Epstein-Barr virus.

The cohort was made up of 666 healthy bone marrow donors. All cohort members were sampled while nominally healthy, although unrecorded immune exposures were likely present. The donor tested CMV seronegative and was one of the 352 seronegative cohort members. A peripheral blood sample was provided by each donor, and peripheral blood mononuclear cells were used for TCR beta sequencing. The Qiagen DNeasy Blood Extraction Kit was used to extract genomic DNA from the blood cell samples. The chain employs TRBV28 and TRBJ1-2; TRBD1 agrees with 8 junctional bases. Sequencing input: PBMCs. The TCR comes from a man in his late teens or twenties in good health and CMV-seronegative. The CDR3 reads CASTAFLGAGGAYGYTF. The DNA sequence is given as TGTGCCAGCACCGCCTTCCTGGGGGCAGGGGGCGCATATGGCTACACCTTC.